This TCR beta chain was sequenced during a study of cytomegalovirus exposure and HLA in healthy donors. The CDR3 spans 15 residues. V dropped 5 bases and J dropped 4 bases, with 18 bases sitting between them. Germline values: CDR1 SGHTA, CDR2 FQGNSA. TCRdb's copy holds only in-frame clones and misses some; the assay was immunoSEQ multiplex PCR. The sample has 150,000 to 200,000 clones, roughly 86% seen once. V is TRBV7-2 and J is TRBJ2-7; D might be TRBD2 (7 bases). Sequenced sample: PBMCs. The receptor's source is a woman aged 18-30 years in good health and CMV-seronegative. The CDR3 here is CASSHRGGGGYEQYF. For the CDR3, the DNA is TGTGCCAGCAGCCATAGAGGGGGGGGCGGTTACGAGCAGTACTTC. Drawing the rest from reference TRBV7-2 and TRBJ2-7, the complete variable domain is GAGVSQSPSNKVTEKGKDVELRCDPISGHTALYWYRQSLGQGLEFLIYFQGNSAPDKSGLPSDRFSAERTGGSVSTLTIQRTQQEDSAVYLCASSHRGGGGYEQYFGPGTRLTVT.